These 10 T cell receptor beta chains came from one sample sequenced in a study of immune cell composition in non-small cell lung cancer. Libraries were prepared by immunoSEQ multiplex PCR; TCRdb keeps only in-frame clonotypes and omits some of them. The sample holds 5,000 to 7,000 clones, approximately 77% seen once. Normal lung sampling was at least 3 cm from the tumour, as distant as possible. Input material: non-adjacent lung tissue. Receptors originate from a human donor with non-small cell lung cancer.

The chain recombines TRBV9 with TRBJ1-1, with no clear D. CDR3 length: 15 amino acids. In germline, CDR1 is SGDLS, CDR2 YYNGEE. V was clipped by 0 bases and J by 0 bases, with 9 bases between them. The CDR3 loop reads CASSVEGGMNTEAFF. DNA of the CDR3: TGTGCCAGCAGCGTAGAAGGCGGCATGAACACTGAAGCTTTCTTT.

The rearrangement links TRBV5-1 to TRBJ2-7; TRBD2 might be the D (6 bases). CDR1 and CDR2 (germline): SGHRS, YFSETQ. V was pared by 0 bases and J by 4 bases, with 8 bases between. This CDR3 has 13 amino acids. CDR3 protein: CASSLAGEYEQYF. The CDR3, as DNA: TGCGCCAGCAGCTTGGCGGGAGAATACGAGCAGTACTTC.

The chain carries TRBV27 and TRBJ2-1; the D gene is possibly TRBD2 (6 bases). Trimming shortened V by 4 bases and J by 6 bases, and 13 bases separated the two germline ends. Germline CDR1 MNHEY, CDR2 SMNVEV (reference sequence). This CDR3 has 14 amino acids. The DNA for the CDR3 is TGTGCCAGCAGTTCGCCTAGCGATTTCAATGAGCAGTTCTTC. Its protein is CASSSPSDFNEQFF.

This clone was observed once. The rearrangement uses TRBV7-6 and TRBJ2-3; 13 nucleotides align to TRBD2. This CDR3 contains 18 residues. CDR1 and CDR2 (germline): SGHVS, FNYEAQ. The J segment lost 2 bases and the V segment lost 1 base, leaving 6 bases of the junction unmatched. CDR3 amino acids: CASSLGTSGSWNTDTQYF. The CDR3 bases are TGTGCCAGCAGCTTAGGGACTAGCGGGAGTTGGAACACAGATACGCAGTATTTT.

CDR3 in amino acids: CASSIQGFQETQYF. The CDR3 DNA sequence: TGTGCCAGCAGCATTCAGGGGTTTCAAGAGACCCAGTACTTC. The chain joins TRBV2 to TRBJ2-5; possible D gene TRBD1, 6 bases. The V and J ends lost 6 bases and 2 bases respectively, with 13 bases between them. Germline V gene lookup returns CDR1 SNHLY and CDR2 FYNNEI. The CDR3 is 14 residues long.

The gene calls are TRBV9 and TRBJ2-3, with TRBD2 matching 7 bases. Germline V lookup: CDR1 SGDLS, CDR2 YYNGEE. The J segment lost 2 bases and the V segment lost 0 bases, leaving 9 bases of the junction unmatched. This CDR3 has 17 residues. CDR3 protein: CASSVGAGGSNTDTQYF. The CDR3 DNA reads TGTGCCAGCAGCGTAGGGGCAGGCGGGAGTAACACAGATACGCAGTATTTT. The whole variable domain, remainder taken from reference TRBV9 and TRBJ2-3, is DSGVTQTPKHLITATGQRVTLRCSPRSGDLSVYWYQQSLDQGLQFLIQYYNGEERAKGNILERFSAQQFPDLHSELNLSSLELGDSALYFCASSVGAGGSNTDTQYFGPGTRLTVL.

The J gene is TRBJ1-2, the V gene TRBV19; no firm D call. Germline assignment: CDR1 LNHDA and CDR2 SQIVND (reference sequence). V gave up 6 bases and J gave up 6 bases, with 5 bases separating them. This CDR3 has 10 residues. CDR3 sequence (DNA): TGTGCCAGTAGGGGCAATGGCTACACCTTC. Amino acid sequence: CASRGNGYTF.

Comments on this clone: The sample contains more than one DNA sequence encoding this CDR3. The chain joins TRBV28 to TRBJ1-2; D perhaps matches TRBD1 (6 bases). The V and J ends lost 6 bases and 0 bases respectively, with 14 bases between them. The germline V gene has CDR1 MDHEN and CDR2 SYDVKM. The CDR3 runs to 15 residues. CDR3 region: CASSLPGHPNYGYTF. CDR3 bases: TGTGCCAGCAGCCTTCCGGGACACCCTAACTATGGCTACACCTTC.

This clone was seen a few times. The V and J genes are TRBV6-1 and TRBJ2-1; possibly TRBD1 for D (6 bases). Trimming removed 2 bases at V and 10 bases at J, with 15 bases between. The CDR3 extends over 14 amino acids. CDR1 MNHNS and CDR2 SASEGT come from the germline V gene. CDR3 in DNA: TGTGCCAGCAGTGAACTAGGGACACGCGAGGAGCAGTTCTTC. This gives the protein CASSELGTREEQFF.

The rearrangement uses TRBV6-5 and TRBJ2-3; D may be TRBD1 (7 bases). The germline V gene has CDR1 MNHEY and CDR2 SVGAGI. V was shortened by 9 bases and J by 0 bases, with 13 bases between the two germline ends. The CDR3 consists of 14 residues. The CDR3 sequence: CASSAGQSTDTQYF. The CDR3 DNA sequence: TGTGCCAGTTCTGCGGGACAGAGCACAGATACGCAGTATTTT.